What follows are 19 T cell receptor beta chains derived from one specimen sequenced in a study of blood T cell repertoires in COVID-19. The assay was immunoSEQ multiplex PCR, and TCRdb's table has in-frame clones only and misses some. Found here are about 310,000 clones, roughly 90% of them singletons; the top ten hold about 8.4%. Sequenced material: PBMCs or T cells enriched from blood (not recorded which). These receptors were obtained from a young woman who had recovered from COVID-19.

The V and J genes are TRBV3-1 (or the pseudogene TRBV3-2) and TRBJ2-7; a weak D match, TRBD2 (7 bases). V was shortened by 4 bases and J by 1 base, with 17 bases between the two germline ends. The CDR3 length is 16 residues. Germline V gene sequence: CDR1 LGHDT, CDR2 YNNKEL (reference sequence). CDR3 region: CASSLWGGASSYEQYF. DNA for the CDR3: TGTGCCAGCAGCCTGTGGGGGGGGGCAAGTTCCTACGAGCAGTACTTC.

The chain is built from TRBV9 and TRBJ2-1; TRBD2 agrees at 13 bases. V was clipped by 3 bases and J by 6 bases; unmatched bases: 3. CDR1 is SGDLS, CDR2 YYNGEE, per germline. The CDR3 has 15 amino acids. The CDR3 DNA sequence: TGTGCCAGCAGCGAACGACTAGCGGGAGGCAATGAGCAGTTCTTC. Amino acid sequence: CASSERLAGGNEQFF.

In the case of this clone: The sample holds other DNA sequences that translate to the same CDR3. The gene calls are TRBV7-2 and TRBJ1-5, with TRBD1 matching 8 bases. Germline lookup yields CDR1 SGHTA and CDR2 FQGNSA. Losses at the gene ends were 6 bases for V and 4 bases for J; bases not matched to a gene: 5. The CDR3 sequence is 14 residues long. CDR3 in amino acids: CASSSRTGNQPQHF. CDR3 bases: TGTGCCAGCAGTTCCAGGACAGGGAATCAGCCCCAGCATTTT.

This chain uses TRBV6-5 with TRBJ1-2, with D perhaps matching TRBD1 (6 bases). The CDR3 covers 14 residues. Germline V gene sequence: CDR1 MNHEY, CDR2 SVGAGI. V was clipped by 0 bases and J by 3 bases, with 8 bases between them. Here the CDR3 reads CASSYSDRDYGYTF. Here the CDR3 DNA reads TGTGCCAGCAGTTACTCGGACAGAGACTATGGCTACACCTTC.

The rearrangement joins TRBV4-1 to TRBJ1-1, with D uncertain. Germline CDR1 is MGHRA and CDR2 is YSYEKL. The CDR3 runs 15 residues. Deletions cut 0 bases from V and 13 bases from J, with 21 bases between. CDR3 DNA: TGCGCCAGCAGCCAAGAGGTGCTGACTCACGTCGTGTTTTTCTTT. Translating it yields CASSQEVLTHVVFFF.

J is TRBJ1-4 and V is TRBV19; D may be TRBD1 (6 bases). The CDR3 loop spans 14 amino acids. Trimming removed 5 bases from V and 4 bases from J, with 11 bases in between. Per the germline V gene, CDR1 is LNHDA and CDR2 is SQIVND (reference sequence). In DNA form, the CDR3 reads TGTGCCAGTAGTGAGGGGGACTATAATGAAAAACTGTTTTTT. It is translated as CASSEGDYNEKLFF.

V usage is TRBV30 and J usage is TRBJ2-1, with D unresolved. Germline V gene lookup returns CDR1 GTSNPN and CDR2 SVGIG (reference sequence). The V and J ends lost 0 bases and 4 bases respectively, with 10 bases between them. The CDR3 is 14 amino acids. This CDR3 reads CAWSVSSMYNEQFF. DNA for the CDR3: TGTGCCTGGAGTGTAAGTAGTATGTACAATGAGCAGTTCTTC.

The rearrangement joins TRBV30 to TRBJ1-1; 7 bases match TRBD1. The CDR3 has 13 amino acids. J gave up 1 base and V 5 bases, and 4 bases lay outside the gene matches. Germline V CDR1 and CDR2: GTSNPN, SVGIG (reference sequence). CDR3 amino acids: CAWDRVGNTEAFF. DNA for the CDR3: TGTGCCTGGGACAGGGTAGGGAACACTGAAGCTTTCTTT.

The rearrangement uses TRBV4-1 and TRBJ2-1, with TRBD1 matching 8 bases. The trim removed 5 bases at V and 5 bases at J, leaving 5 bases unmatched. Germline CDR1 and CDR2: MGHRA and YSYEKL. The CDR3 sequence is 14 residues long. The CDR3 nucleotides read TGCGCCAGCAGCGCACAGGGGGAGAACAATGAGCAGTTCTTC. It translates to CASSAQGENNEQFF.

The chain combines TRBV5-1 with TRBJ2-7, with D hard to call. Germline loops: CDR1 SGHRS, CDR2 YFSETQ. Deletions cut 8 bases from V and 3 bases from J, with 12 bases between. CDR3 size: 12 residues. The CDR3 is CASANSDYEQYF. The CDR3 region has the DNA TGCGCCAGTGCAAACTCCGACTACGAGCAGTACTTC.

This rearrangement joins TRBV27 to TRBJ2-2; D remains ambiguous. Germline V CDR1 and CDR2: MNHEY, SMNVEV (reference sequence). The CDR3 runs 15 residues. Trimming left V 0 bases short and J 5 bases short, with 10 bases between. In DNA form, the CDR3 reads TGTGCCAGCAGTTTATCAGCCTTCAATACCGGGGAGCTGTTTTTT. It translates to CASSLSAFNTGELFF.

This chain uses TRBV4-3 with TRBJ2-1, with a weak D call TRBD2 (5 bases). The V end lost 0 bases, the J end lost 4 bases, and 13 bases lay between the germline ends. The germline CDR1 and CDR2 sequences are LGHNA and YSLEER. The CDR3 runs 16 residues. The CDR3 DNA reads TGCGCCAGCAGCCAAGAAACGGGGTTCCATTACAATGAGCAGTTCTTC. Protein sequence: CASSQETGFHYNEQFF.

This chain links TRBV25-1 with TRBJ2-7, with 7 bases fitting TRBD1. Germline lookup yields CDR1 MGHDK and CDR2 SYGVNS. The V segment lost 2 bases and the J segment 0 bases; nucleotides outside the gene matches: 1. CDR3 length: 14 residues. The CDR3 loop is CASSERGHSYEQYF. The CDR3 region has the DNA TGTGCCAGCAGTGAAAGGGGGCACTCCTACGAGCAGTACTTC.

The chain recombines TRBV6-4 with TRBJ2-2; TRBD2 is a possible D gene (6 bases). Trimming left V 6 bases short and J 3 bases short, with 8 bases between. This CDR3 region has 13 residues. Germline V CDR1 and CDR2: MRHNA, SNTAGT. CDR3 protein: CASRTGDTGELFF. CDR3 nucleotide sequence: TGTGCCAGCAGGACGGGGGACACCGGGGAGCTGTTTTTT.

The chain carries TRBV7-2 and TRBJ2-7; D is uncertain. This CDR3 is built from 16 residues. Trimming took off 2 bases at V and 0 bases at J, with 14 bases between the two ends. Germline CDR1 SGHTA, CDR2 FQGNSA. The chain's CDR3 is CASSLQVAQLSYEQYF. The CDR3 coding sequence is TGTGCCAGCAGCTTACAAGTCGCACAGCTCTCCTACGAGCAGTACTTC.

The chain is built from TRBV4-1 and TRBJ2-7; D is possibly TRBD2 (5 bases). The CDR3 is made up of 17 amino acids. The V and J ends lost 3 bases and 6 bases respectively, with 24 bases between them. Germline assignment: CDR1 MGHRA and CDR2 YSYEKL. The CDR3 spells CASSHPGVGVLAPEQYF. Here the CDR3 DNA reads TGCGCCAGCAGCCATCCCGGGGTCGGGGTATTGGCTCCCGAGCAGTACTTC.

The chain couples TRBV6-6 to TRBJ2-7, with 9 bases lining up with TRBD1. The CDR3 is 17 amino acids. The V gene end was trimmed by 5 bases and the J gene end by 1 base; junction bases not matched to a gene: 12. Germline V lookup: CDR1 MNHNY, CDR2 SVGAGI (reference sequence). The CDR3 nucleotides are TGTGCCAGCAGTCCTATCTATTCCGGGACAGGGTCCTACGAGCAGTACTTC. This gives the protein CASSPIYSGTGSYEQYF.

The V gene is TRBV29-1, the J gene TRBJ1-1, with 10 nucleotides matching TRBD1. CDR1 SQVTM and CDR2 ANQGSEA come from the germline V gene. CDR3 length: 13 amino acids. V lost 8 bases, J lost 11 bases, and 14 bases stayed unmatched. The CDR3 loop is CSLSGTGESGAFF. The DNA of the CDR3 is TGCAGCTTGAGCGGGACAGGGGAGTCTGGGGCTTTCTTT.

CDR3 amino acids: CASSLGGTGLQETQYF. DNA for the CDR3: TGTGCCAGCAGCTTGGGGGGGACAGGCCTCCAAGAGACCCAGTACTTC. The chain employs TRBV5-4 and TRBJ2-5; TRBD1 matches 8 bases. The trim removed 0 bases at V and 1 base at J, leaving 5 bases unmatched. CDR1 SGHNT and CDR2 YYREEE come from the germline V gene (reference sequence). The length of the CDR3 is 16 residues.